The 5 T cell receptor beta chains presented below share a single source sample, sequenced in a study of CD8 T cells in ankylosing spondylitis (dated by TCRdb to about 2017). Libraries came from 5' RACE. For sequencing, an Illumina HiSeq 2500 was employed. TCRdb ran its own pipeline on the public reads, namely fastp trimming at Q25 and MiXCR clone calling, and kept in-frame beta chains. All rows with the same CDR3 protein become a single entry with the most common DNA and genes. This sample holds a few hundred thousand distinct CDR3 sequences; 20% were observed only once. The ten largest account for less than 9% of the sample. Material: blood, either unsorted or a sorted T cell fraction (not recorded which). These receptors were taken from a male donor with ankylosing spondylitis or in good health (not recorded which).

The rearrangement joins TRBV12-3 or TRBV12-4 to TRBJ2-1; no clear D gene. CDR3 length: 13 amino acids. V was cut by 6 bases and J by 3 bases, with 9 bases left in between. The chain's CDR3 is CASRDPYYNEQFF. CDR3 nucleotides: TGTGCCAGCAGGGACCCATACTACAATGAGCAGTTCTTC.

This clonotype was found once. A much larger clone lies one base from this, so it may be a read error. The chain uses TRBV10-3 and TRBJ1-1, with D unclear. Trimming pared 7 bases from V and 4 bases from J, leaving 16 bases between. This CDR3 spans 14 amino acids. Germline values: CDR1 ENHRY, CDR2 SYGVKD. CDR3 protein: CAINVRGLGTEAFF. CDR3 DNA sequence: TGTGCCATCAATGTTCGGGGATTGGGCACTGAAGCTTTCTTT.

About this clonotype itself: A read error is possible here, since a much larger clone lies one base away. This rearrangement joins TRBV20-1 to TRBJ2-1; TRBD2 aligns across 7 bases. From germline, CDR1 is DFQATT and CDR2 SNEGSKA (reference sequence). The length of the CDR3 is 14 residues. CDR3 coding DNA: TGCAGTACTAGTCAGCGGGGCACCTACAATGAGCAGTTCTTC. It is translated as CSTSQRGTYNEQFF.

This clonotype has only a few counts. The chain carries TRBV20-1 and TRBJ2-1; D not resolved. Trimming left V 3 bases short and J 0 bases short, with 12 bases between. Germline V gene sequence: CDR1 DFQATT, CDR2 SNEGSKA (reference sequence). The CDR3 has 15 residues. This chain's CDR3 is CSASGSRSSYNEQFF. The CDR3 region has the DNA TGCAGTGCTAGCGGCAGCCGAAGCTCCTACAATGAGCAGTTCTTC.

V usage is TRBV3-1 and J usage is TRBJ2-1, with D unresolved. V gave up 4 bases and J gave up 11 bases, with 12 bases separating them. CDR3 length: 12 residues. Germline loops: CDR1 LGHDT, CDR2 YNNKEL (reference sequence). CDR3 sequence: CASSPNTYKQFF. In DNA, the CDR3 is TGTGCCAGCAGCCCGAACACATACAAGCAGTTCTTC.